These T cell receptor beta chains were read from a single sample in a study of cytomegalovirus exposure and HLA in healthy donors. Sequencing was performed with immunoSEQ multiplex PCR; in TCRdb, only in-frame clones are kept and a portion is missing. Among 150,000 to 200,000 clones, around 79% were seen once, and the ten largest hold nearly 4.5%. The sequenced sample was PBMCs. All receptors come from a woman in her thirties in good health and CMV-seropositive. Both conserved end residues are part of each CDR3. Fields, in order: D gene, J gene, clone size, V gene, CDR3 protein, CDR3 DNA. The D gene is left open where the match is weak. Clone size is shown for a subset of rows, as once, few, many or a class of expanded clone.

D: .; J: TRBJ2-3; size: once; V: TRBV21-1; CDR3: CASSKGWERGPDTQYF; DNA: TGTGCCAGCAGCAAAGGGTGGGAGCGGGGGCCGGATACGCAGTATTTT
D: TRBD1; J: TRBJ2-7; size: .; V: TRBV13; CDR3: CASSLEPGQGGHEQYF; DNA: TGTGCCAGCAGCTTAGAACCTGGACAGGGAGGCCACGAGCAGTACTTC
D: TRBD1; J: TRBJ1-2; size: .; V: TRBV20-1; CDR3: CTSGQGGYTF; DNA: TGCACCTCGGGACAGGGCGGCTACACCTTC
D: .; J: TRBJ2-7; size: .; V: TRBV2; CDR3: CASSLQGTYEQYF; DNA: TGTGCCAGCAGCCTACAGGGAACCTACGAGCAGTACTTC
D: .; J: TRBJ1-1; size: .; V: TRBV11-2; CDR3: CASSSLRGPGTEAFF; DNA: TGTGCCAGCAGCTCCCTACGAGGGCCAGGAACTGAAGCTTTCTTT
D: .; J: TRBJ2-2; size: .; V: TRBV2; CDR3: CASSEFGGAGELFF; DNA: TGTGCCAGCAGTGAATTTGGGGGCGCCGGGGAGCTGTTTTTT
D: .; J: TRBJ2-5; size: few; V: TRBV9; CDR3: CASSVGTGQETQYF; DNA: TGTGCCAGCAGCGTGGGGACTGGACAAGAGACCCAGTACTTC
D: .; J: TRBJ2-3; size: .; V: TRBV2; CDR3: CASRQHTDTQYF; DNA: TGTGCCAGCAGACAGCACACAGATACGCAGTATTTT
D: .; J: TRBJ1-6; size: few; V: TRBV9; CDR3: CASSVGVSYNSPLHF; DNA: TGTGCCAGCAGCGTAGGAGTATCCTATAATTCACCCCTCCACTTT
D: TRBD2; J: TRBJ2-3; size: .; V: TRBV27; CDR3: CATGGLVKVRGTDTQYF; DNA: TGTGCCACCGGCGGACTAGTCAAGGTCAGAGGCACAGATACGCAGTATTTT
D: TRBD1; J: TRBJ1-6; size: .; V: TRBV27; CDR3: CASSLSGTGGVGSYNSPLHF; DNA: TGTGCCAGCAGTTTATCCGGGACAGGGGGCGTTGGGTCCTATAATTCACCCCTCCACTTT
D: .; J: TRBJ2-1; size: few; V: TRBV2; CDR3: CASSRGLFNEQFF; DNA: TGTGCCAGCAGTCGTGGACTGTTTAATGAGCAGTTCTTC
D: .; J: TRBJ1-6; size: few; V: TRBV2; CDR3: CASVRGRGGSPLHF; DNA: TGTGCCAGCGTGAGGGGCCGAGGGGGTTCACCCCTCCACTTT
D: TRBD1; J: TRBJ1-1; size: .; V: TRBV7-9; CDR3: CASSPTGGTEAFF; DNA: TGTGCCAGCAGCCCGACAGGGGGCACTGAAGCTTTCTTT
D: .; J: TRBJ2-7; size: .; V: TRBV2; CDR3: CASSESPEGYYEQYF; DNA: TGTGCCAGCAGTGAATCTCCGGAGGGTTACTACGAGCAGTACTTC
D: TRBD1; J: TRBJ1-2; size: .; V: TRBV5-4; CDR3: CASRPDRQSNYGYTF; DNA: TGTGCCAGCAGACCGGACAGGCAGTCTAACTATGGCTACACCTTC
D: TRBD1; J: TRBJ2-3; size: .; V: TRBV11-3; CDR3: CASSSTGVDTQYF; DNA: TGTGCCAGCAGCTCGACAGGGGTCGATACGCAGTATTTT
D: .; J: TRBJ2-5; size: .; V: TRBV14; CDR3: CASSPYGTGRLGETQYF; DNA: TGTGCCAGCAGCCCATATGGTACAGGGCGGTTGGGAGAGACCCAGTACTTC
D: .; J: TRBJ1-2; size: .; V: TRBV2; CDR3: CASSEFGQLDYGYTF; DNA: TGTGCCAGCAGTGAGTTCGGACAGCTTGACTATGGCTACACCTTC
D: TRBD1; J: TRBJ1-1; size: .; V: TRBV6-6; CDR3: CASRQGARGTEAFF; DNA: TGTGCCAGCAGGCAGGGGGCGCGAGGTACTGAAGCTTTCTTT